This entry lists 5 T cell receptor beta chains sequenced from one sample in a study of CD8 T cells in Susac syndrome. Reverse transcription of 0.5 to 1 ug RNA was performed with random hexamers. Via MiXCR, TCRdb re-called the immunoSEQ multiplex PCR reads, giving one row per CDR3 protein. The table includes some 180,000 distinct CDR3 sequences, around 93% detected once. Sample: CD4+ T cells from PBMCs. The receptors originated from a human donor in good health.

This chain joins TRBV3-1 and TRBJ2-6; 7 nucleotides match TRBD2. The CDR3 contains 18 residues. The germline V gene encodes CDR1 LGHDT and CDR2 YNNKEL (reference sequence). Unmatched junction bases numbered 9, after V lost 3 bases and J lost 1 base. The CDR3 region has the DNA TGTGCCAGCAGCCAGTTCGCGCTAGCGGCTTCTGGGGCCAACGTCCTGACTTTC. It translates to CASSQFALAASGANVLTF.

The J gene is TRBJ1-3, the V gene TRBV7-8, with TRBD1 as a possible D gene (6 bases). Trimming removed 5 bases at V and 2 bases at J, with 16 bases between. Germline CDR1 reads SGHVS; CDR2 reads FQNEAQ. CDR3 length: 16 amino acids. The CDR3 is CASSRQALRTGNTIYF. The CDR3, as DNA: TGTGCCAGCAGCCGACAGGCCCTAAGAACTGGAAACACCATATATTTT.

J is TRBJ1-4 and V is TRBV30, with no clear D. The CDR3 totals 10 residues. The V end was cut by 5 bases, the J end by 8 bases, with 6 bases between. The germline V gene has CDR1 GTSNPN and CDR2 SVGIG (reference sequence). DNA of the CDR3: TGTGCCTGGGCATCCGAAAAACTGTTTTTT. Protein product: CAWASEKLFF.

This chain uses TRBV3-1 with TRBJ2-7; D assignment may be TRBD1 or TRBD2 (5 bases each). The CDR3 has 16 amino acids. Trimming took 0 bases from V and 2 from J, leaving 14 bases between them. Looked up from germline, CDR1 is LGHDT and CDR2 is YNNKEL (reference sequence). In nucleotides, the CDR3 is TGTGCCAGCAGCCAAGAAAGGGACCGAAAGACCTACGAGCAGTACGTC. It translates to CASSQERDRKTYEQYV.

V usage is TRBV20-1 and J usage is TRBJ2-5; D possibly corresponds to TRBD1 (5 bases). Germline V lookup: CDR1 DFQATT, CDR2 SNEGSKA (reference sequence). The ends were cut back, 5 bases at V and 5 bases at J, with 12 bases in the middle. The CDR3 runs to 12 residues. This CDR3 reads CSAQGRYETQYF. In DNA form, the CDR3 reads TGCAGTGCTCAGGGCCGTTATGAGACCCAGTACTTC.